This T cell receptor (beta chain) was found in a study of shared clonotypes between healthy human individuals. A remark on this clone: Its specificity is not known.

The naive CD8 subset, CD45RO-negative cells positively selected for CCR7, excluded terminally differentiated effector memory CD45RA+ cells. Libraries were prepared by immunoSEQ multiplex PCR; TCRdb keeps only in-frame clonotypes and omits some of them. The table lists 700,000 to 950,000 clones, about 97% of them singletons. Study results and limitations: Tissues were not sampled, only blood, and their repertoires likely differ.

This CDR3 region has 14 residues. Trimming removed 4 bases at V and 0 bases at J, with 11 bases between. Germline V lookup: CDR1 SGHDT, CDR2 YYEEEE. Sequenced material: naive CD8+ T cells sorted from blood. The TCR originated in a man in his thirties or forties in good health. This chain links TRBV5-6 with TRBJ2-7, with D possibly matching TRBD2 (5 bases). The CDR3 DNA is TGTGCCAGCAGCCCCGGGATCGGCTCCTACGAGCAGTACTTC. It specifies CASSPGIGSYEQYF.